This is a list of T cell receptor beta chains from one sample in a study of CD8+ T cells in alopecia areata. The table came from immunoSEQ multiplex PCR; TCRdb's copy has only in-frame clones and leaves some out. The sample lists a few hundred thousand clones, approximately 53% occurring once. The sequenced sample was CD8+ T cells sorted from blood. Receptors were obtained from a human donor in good health. Both conserved end residues are part of each CDR3. D genes are given only for firm matches. The size entry is marked missing in some rows and otherwise reads once, few, many or a size class.

D: .
J: TRBJ1-5
size: .
V: TRBV4-1
DNA: TGCGCCAGCAGCCAAGACGGCAATCAGCCCCAGCATTTT
CDR3: CASSQDGNQPQHF

D: .
J: TRBJ2-7
size: .
V: TRBV15
DNA: TGTGCCACCAGCAGATCCAACTACGAGCAGTACTTC
CDR3: CATSRSNYEQYF

D: .
J: TRBJ1-4
size: .
V: TRBV15
DNA: TGTGCCACCAGCAGAGACAAGGACCGTAATGAAAAACTGTTTTTT
CDR3: CATSRDKDRNEKLFF

D: .
J: TRBJ2-7
size: few
V: TRBV10-2
DNA: TGCGCCAGCAGTGCCGGAGGGGTCGGGCACGAGCAGTACTTC
CDR3: CASSAGGVGHEQYF

D: .
J: TRBJ2-2
size: .
V: TRBV7-8
DNA: TGTGCCAGCAGCTCCCGCCAGGGTCCCTACACCGGGGAGCTGTTTTTT
CDR3: CASSSRQGPYTGELFF

D: .
J: TRBJ1-6
size: once
V: TRBV23-1
DNA: TGCGCCAGCAGTCAAGGCAGGGGAGCGGTCCACTTT
CDR3: CASSQGRGAVHF

D: .
J: TRBJ1-2
size: .
V: TRBV6-1
DNA: TGTGCCAGCCAAGGGGAGGGTGGAGGCTACACCTTC
CDR3: CASQGEGGGYTF

D: .
J: TRBJ1-2
size: .
V: TRBV5-1
DNA: TGCGCCAGCAGCTTGGCAAACAGCAACTATGGCTACACCTTC
CDR3: CASSLANSNYGYTF

D: TRBD1
J: TRBJ1-2
size: once
V: TRBV4-1
DNA: TGCGCCAGCAGCCCTGGACAGGGGGTCGGCTATGGCTACACCTTC
CDR3: CASSPGQGVGYGYTF

D: TRBD2
J: TRBJ2-7
size: .
V: TRBV13
DNA: TGTGCCAGCAGCCCTGAGGAGCGGGGTGTCTACGAGCAGTACTTC
CDR3: CASSPEERGVYEQYF

D: TRBD1
J: TRBJ2-7
size: .
V: TRBV4-1
DNA: TGCGCCAGCAGTCGGGACAGGGGGCTCTACGAGCAGTACTTC
CDR3: CASSRDRGLYEQYF

D: .
J: TRBJ1-5
size: .
V: TRBV19
DNA: TGTGCCAGTAGTACTTCTGTGGGTCAGCCCCAGCATTTT
CDR3: CASSTSVGQPQHF

D: .
J: TRBJ1-3
size: once
V: TRBV30
DNA: TGTGCCTGGCAAAACTCTGGAAACACCATATATTTT
CDR3: CAWQNSGNTIYF

D: TRBD2
J: TRBJ2-5
size: .
V: TRBV27
DNA: TGTGCCAGCAGTAAAACGGGGGGGGAGACCCAGTACTTC
CDR3: CASSKTGGETQYF

D: TRBD1
J: TRBJ2-7
size: .
V: TRBV13
DNA: TGTGCCAGCAGCACCCGGGACAGGGCGAACGAGCAGTACTTC
CDR3: CASSTRDRANEQYF

D: .
J: TRBJ1-6
size: .
V: TRBV9
DNA: TGTGCCAGCACCCCCGGCCAGGGTTCACCCCTCCACTTT
CDR3: CASTPGQGSPLHF

D: .
J: TRBJ1-1
size: .
V: TRBV29-1
DNA: TGCAGCGTTGAAGTGGGGACGGGGGAAGCTTTCTTT
CDR3: CSVEVGTGEAFF

D: .
J: TRBJ2-3
size: .
V: TRBV2
DNA: TGTGCCAGCAACCCCCCGCCGGGGAAGACAGATACGCAGTATTTT
CDR3: CASNPPPGKTDTQYF

D: .
J: TRBJ2-7
size: few
V: TRBV20-1
DNA: TGCAGCGCTGATGAGGGCCCTAAGCAGTACTTC
CDR3: CSADEGPKQYF

D: .
J: TRBJ1-5
size: .
V: TRBV7-9
DNA: TGTGCCAGCAGCTTAGCTAGCAGGCCCCAGCATTTT
CDR3: CASSLASRPQHF

D: .
J: TRBJ1-2
size: .
V: TRBV4-1
DNA: TGCGCCAGCAGCCAAAGAGACTCGGACAGCCATGGCTACACCTTC
CDR3: CASSQRDSDSHGYTF

D: TRBD1
J: TRBJ1-5
size: .
V: TRBV15
DNA: TGTGCCCCCTGGCAGGGGGTTTGCCAGCCCCAGCATTTT
CDR3: CAPWQGVCQPQHF

D: TRBD2
J: TRBJ2-7
size: .
V: TRBV5-1
DNA: TGCGCCAGCAGCTTGGAGGCTAGCGGGGTATACGAGCAGTACTTC
CDR3: CASSLEASGVYEQYF

D: .
J: TRBJ1-1
size: .
V: TRBV6-5
DNA: TGTGCCAGCAGTTCGGGAAAGAGGGGCGTGAACACTGAAGCTTTCTTT
CDR3: CASSSGKRGVNTEAFF

D: .
J: TRBJ1-5
size: .
V: TRBV30
DNA: TGTGCCTGGAGTGTTTATAATCAGCCCCAGCATTTT
CDR3: CAWSVYNQPQHF

D: .
J: TRBJ2-7
size: .
V: TRBV4-1
DNA: TGCGCCAGCAGCCTCCCTGGTACGAGCGACGAGCAGTACTTC
CDR3: CASSLPGTSDEQYF

D: TRBD2
J: TRBJ2-1
size: few
V: TRBV29-1
DNA: TGCAGCGCCTGGACTAGCGGGGGCTACAATGAGCAGTTCTTC
CDR3: CSAWTSGGYNEQFF

D: .
J: TRBJ2-1
size: .
V: TRBV19
DNA: TGTGCCAGTAGTGTCACAGGGAATGAGCAGTTCTTC
CDR3: CASSVTGNEQFF

D: .
J: TRBJ1-2
size: .
V: TRBV5-1
DNA: TGCGCCAGCAGTGACGGACAAGGCAGCGGCGGCTACACCTTC
CDR3: CASSDGQGSGGYTF

D: .
J: TRBJ2-2
size: .
V: TRBV7-6
DNA: TGTGCCAGCAGCATCCTCGGGGGAAGGGCCGGGGAGCTGTTTTTT
CDR3: CASSILGGRAGELFF

D: TRBD1
J: TRBJ2-7
size: .
V: TRBV30
DNA: TGTGCCTGGAGCCACGGACAGGGTCTCGAGCAGTACTTC
CDR3: CAWSHGQGLEQYF

D: TRBD2
J: TRBJ2-5
size: .
V: TRBV7-7
DNA: TGTGCCAGCAGCTTAGTGGCAGCGGGGCAAGAGACCCAGTACTTC
CDR3: CASSLVAAGQETQYF

D: TRBD2
J: TRBJ2-1
size: once
V: TRBV15
DNA: TGTGCCACCAGCAGCGTCCGGGACTACCACTACAATGAGCAGTTCTTC
CDR3: CATSSVRDYHYNEQFF

D: .
J: TRBJ2-1
size: .
V: TRBV10-3
DNA: TGTGCCATCAGTGATCTCGGGTCAGGGGTGTACAATGAGCAGTTCTTC
CDR3: CAISDLGSGVYNEQFF

D: .
J: TRBJ2-3
size: .
V: TRBV7-8
DNA: TGTGCCACCCGTGTTGGGATGAGAAGCACAGATACGCAGTATTTT
CDR3: CATRVGMRSTDTQYF

D: .
J: TRBJ2-2
size: .
V: TRBV4-1
DNA: TGCGCCAGCAGCCAAGGCAGCGACACCGGGGAGCTGTTTTTT
CDR3: CASSQGSDTGELFF

D: TRBD1
J: TRBJ2-1
size: few
V: TRBV4-1
DNA: TGCGCCAGCAGCCGTAAACTGTTAGTGGACAGGGGAGAAATCAATGAGCAGTTCTTC
CDR3: CASSRKLLVDRGEINEQFF

D: .
J: TRBJ1-1
size: .
V: TRBV19
DNA: TGTGCCAGTACCTCCCGAGAGGGATGGTACACTGAAGCTTTCTTT
CDR3: CASTSREGWYTEAFF

D: .
J: TRBJ2-7
size: few
V: TRBV7-9
DNA: TGTGCCAGCAGCTTCCCAGGGGTCTACGAGCAGTACTTC
CDR3: CASSFPGVYEQYF

D: .
J: TRBJ2-7
size: .
V: TRBV7-9
DNA: TGTGCCAGCAGCTTAATTACAGGCGAGCAGTACTTC
CDR3: CASSLITGEQYF

D: .
J: TRBJ1-1
size: .
V: TRBV19
DNA: TGTGCCAGTAGTATCGCGGGGCTAGCTGAAGCTTTCTTT
CDR3: CASSIAGLAEAFF

D: .
J: TRBJ1-6
size: .
V: TRBV15
DNA: TGTGCCACCAGCCCCTCCTTGAATTCACCCCTCCACTTT
CDR3: CATSPSLNSPLHF

D: .
J: TRBJ1-1
size: few
V: TRBV7-9
DNA: TGTGCCAGCTCAACTGGGAACACTGAAGCTTTCTTT
CDR3: CASSTGNTEAFF

D: .
J: TRBJ2-1
size: .
V: TRBV6-5
DNA: TGTGCCAGCAGACAGAACAATGAGCAGTTCTTC
CDR3: CASRQNNEQFF

D: TRBD2
J: TRBJ2-5
size: .
V: TRBV7-9
DNA: TGTGCCAGCACTCTAGCGGGGGGGCCCGGCCAAGAGACCCAGTACTTC
CDR3: CASTLAGGPGQETQYF

D: .
J: TRBJ1-1
size: .
V: TRBV30
DNA: TGTGCCTGGAGTGTCCCAGGGGAGAACACTGAAGCTTTCTTT
CDR3: CAWSVPGENTEAFF

D: TRBD2
J: TRBJ2-3
size: .
V: TRBV9
DNA: TGTGCCAGCGCTAGCGGGGGGAAACATACGCAGTATTTT
CDR3: CASASGGKHTQYF

D: .
J: TRBJ1-1
size: few
V: TRBV29-1
DNA: TGCAGCGTAAATCGGGGGGGTGATAAGGGAAAAACTGAAGCTTTCTTT
CDR3: CSVNRGGDKGKTEAFF

D: .
J: TRBJ2-3
size: .
V: TRBV7-6
DNA: TGTGCCAGCAGCTTAGTCGGTGGTGGCCCAGATACGCAGTATTTT
CDR3: CASSLVGGGPDTQYF

D: .
J: TRBJ2-7
size: .
V: TRBV5-6
DNA: TGTGCCAGCAGCTTGGCCGGCAGCTACGAGCAGTACTTC
CDR3: CASSLAGSYEQYF

D: TRBD1
J: TRBJ1-2
size: .
V: TRBV30
DNA: TGTGCCTGGAGTCCAACTTTGACAGGGAACTATGGCTACACCTTC
CDR3: CAWSPTLTGNYGYTF

D: TRBD1
J: TRBJ1-2
size: .
V: TRBV7-2
DNA: TGTGCCAGCAGCCTAAAATGGACAGGGGGCGACTATGGCTACACCTTC
CDR3: CASSLKWTGGDYGYTF

D: .
J: TRBJ2-7
size: many
V: TRBV29-1
DNA: TGCAGCGTTGTATGGGCGACCAGCTCCTACGAGCAGTACTTC
CDR3: CSVVWATSSYEQYF

D: TRBD2
J: TRBJ2-2
size: few
V: TRBV19
DNA: TGTGCCAGTCGGGCGTGGGAGGGCGAATCGAACACCGGGGAGCTGTTTTTT
CDR3: CASRAWEGESNTGELFF

D: .
J: TRBJ1-2
size: .
V: TRBV5-6
DNA: TGTGCCAGCAGCTTGGCACAGGGCTATGGCTACACCTTC
CDR3: CASSLAQGYGYTF

D: .
J: TRBJ1-1
size: .
V: TRBV5-1
DNA: TGCGCCAGCAGCGCCGCCGCGGGGTCGTGGAACACTGAAGCTTTCTTT
CDR3: CASSAAAGSWNTEAFF

D: .
J: TRBJ2-7
size: few
V: TRBV9
DNA: TGTGCCATCTCCACGCGTCTAGCCTACGAGCAGTACTTC
CDR3: CAISTRLAYEQYF

D: .
J: TRBJ1-1
size: .
V: TRBV4-2
DNA: TGTGCCAGCAGCCACCCTGGGGAGGGAAAGACTGAAGCTTTCTTT
CDR3: CASSHPGEGKTEAFF

D: .
J: TRBJ2-1
size: .
V: TRBV4-1
DNA: TGCGCCAGCAAAGACGCTAACAATGAGCAGTTCTTC
CDR3: CASKDANNEQFF